These T cell receptor beta chains were read from a single sample in a study of T cell repertoires in cytomegalovirus infection. TCRdb redid the calling of the reads with MiXCR, one entry per CDR3 protein. This sample has hundreds of thousands of distinct CDR3 sequences; 20% to 25% occur once, and the top ten carry roughly 8%. Sequenced input: CD8+ T cells from PBMCs. All receptors come from a human donor in good health (CMV status not recorded). Some clones in this sample may be carry-over from other donors' samples. Each CDR3 is given with its conserved first and last residue. The order of the fields is J gene, clone size, V gene, D gene, CDR3 DNA, CDR3 protein. The D gene is left open where the match is weak. Clone size is given for some rows only: seen once, a few or many times, or a class if the clone is expanded.

TRBJ1-1,-,TRBV14,-,TGTGCCAGCAGCCAAGACGGGACCCCCACTGAAGCTTTCTTT,CASSQDGTPTEAFF
TRBJ2-5,-,TRBV7-9,TRBD1,TGTGCCAGCAGCAAAGGGGGCAAACAAGAGACCCAGTACTTC,CASSKGGKQETQYF
TRBJ1-2,-,TRBV5-1,-,TGCGCCAGCAAGATGGAAAACTATGGCTACACCTTC,CASKMENYGYTF
TRBJ2-7,many,TRBV6-5,-,TGTGCCAGCAGCTACCGACAGGGAGGGGAACAGTACTTC,CASSYRQGGEQYF
TRBJ2-7,once,TRBV20-1,TRBD1,TGCAGTGCTAGGGAACGACAGGGGGTTGGCGAGCAGTACTTC,CSARERQGVGEQYF
TRBJ2-1,many,TRBV7-8,TRBD1,TGTGCCAGCAGCTTCTTGGGACAGCAGAGCTCCTACAATGAGCAGTTCTTC,CASSFLGQQSSYNEQFF
TRBJ2-1,-,TRBV7-6,-,TGTGCCAGCAGCTTAGCGCTGGCAGGGTTGTTGGAGCAGTTCTTC,CASSLALAGLLEQFF
TRBJ2-1,-,TRBV5-5,-,TGTGCCAGCAGCTTGGCTTTACCCTTTTTTAGCTCCTACAATGAGCAGTTCTTC,CASSLALPFFSSYNEQFF
TRBJ2-1,-,TRBV20-1,TRBD1,TGCAGTGCTAGACCGGGACAGGGAGGGAATGAGCAGTTCTTC,CSARPGQGGNEQFF
TRBJ1-2,many,TRBV7-2,-,TGTGCCAGCAGCTTATTGGCAGGCGAACAAAACTATGGCTACACCTTC,CASSLLAGEQNYGYTF
TRBJ2-7,-,TRBV7-6,-,TGTGCCAGCAGCTCTCTTTTCACTAGCCCGTGGCAGTACTTC,CASSSLFTSPWQYF
TRBJ2-7,-,TRBV5-1,TRBD2,TGCGCCAGCATGCGGACTAGCGGGGGCTCCTACGAGCAGTACTTC,CASMRTSGGSYEQYF
TRBJ1-1,-,TRBV7-9,-,TGTGCCAGCAGACAGGACGTGAACACTGAAGCTTTCTTT,CASRQDVNTEAFF
TRBJ1-5,many,TRBV6-2/TRBV6-3,-,TGTGCCAGCACCTTCGGTGGGCCCCAGCATTTT,CASTFGGPQHF
TRBJ2-5,-,TRBV28,-,TGTGCCAGCAGTTGGGACAAGATTGGAGAGACCCAGTACTTC,CASSWDKIGETQYF
TRBJ2-1,many,TRBV7-8,TRBD2,TGTGCCAGCAGCTTAACCGGGACTAGCGGGGGGGCTGTGTTCGATGAGCAGTTCTTC,CASSLTGTSGGAVFDEQFF
TRBJ2-6,few,TRBV14,TRBD1,TGTGCCAGCAGCCAGAGGGGGCCCGGGGCCAACGTCCTGACTTTC,CASSQRGPGANVLTF
TRBJ2-1,many,TRBV6-1,-,TGTGCCAGCACCGCACAGGGCACATACAATGAGCAGTTCTTC,CASTAQGTYNEQFF